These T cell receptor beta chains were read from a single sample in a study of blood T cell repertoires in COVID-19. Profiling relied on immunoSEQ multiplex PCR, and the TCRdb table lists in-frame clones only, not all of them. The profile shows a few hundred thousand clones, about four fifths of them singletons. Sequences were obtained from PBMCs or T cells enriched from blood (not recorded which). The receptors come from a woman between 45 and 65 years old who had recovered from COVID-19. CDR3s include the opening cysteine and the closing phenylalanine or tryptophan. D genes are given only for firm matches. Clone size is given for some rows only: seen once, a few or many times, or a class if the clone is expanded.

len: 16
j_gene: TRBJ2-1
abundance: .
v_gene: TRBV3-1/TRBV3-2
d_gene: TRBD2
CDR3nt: TGTGCCAGCAGCCACGGACTAGCGGGGGGGCAGGGTGAGCAGTTCTTC
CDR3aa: CASSHGLAGGQGEQFF

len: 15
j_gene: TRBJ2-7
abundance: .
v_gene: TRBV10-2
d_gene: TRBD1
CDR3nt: TGCGCCAGCAAAATCCACCGGGACAGGGATTACGAGCAGTACTTC
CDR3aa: CASKIHRDRDYEQYF

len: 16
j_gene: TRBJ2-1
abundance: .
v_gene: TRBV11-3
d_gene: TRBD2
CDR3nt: TGTGCCAGCAGCGTACTTACTAGCGGGAGGCCCAATGAGCAGTTCTTC
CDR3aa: CASSVLTSGRPNEQFF

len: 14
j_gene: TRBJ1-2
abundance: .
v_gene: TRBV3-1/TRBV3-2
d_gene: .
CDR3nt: TGTGCCAGCAGCCAAGATTGGCAGGTAATGGGCTACACCTTC
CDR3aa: CASSQDWQVMGYTF

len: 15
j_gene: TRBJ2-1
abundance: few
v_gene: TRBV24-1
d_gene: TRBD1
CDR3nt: TGTGCCACCAGTGATTTGGCAGGGGGCATAGATGAGCAGTTCTTC
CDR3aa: CATSDLAGGIDEQFF

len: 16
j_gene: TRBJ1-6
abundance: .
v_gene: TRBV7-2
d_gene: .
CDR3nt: TGTGCCAGCAGCTTAGCGGGGCCAGGCCATAATTCACCCCTCCACTTT
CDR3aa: CASSLAGPGHNSPLHF

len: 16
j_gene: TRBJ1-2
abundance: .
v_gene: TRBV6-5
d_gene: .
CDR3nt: TGTGCCAGCAGTTACTCCGTATATCGGGGTAACTATGGCTACACCTTC
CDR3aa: CASSYSVYRGNYGYTF

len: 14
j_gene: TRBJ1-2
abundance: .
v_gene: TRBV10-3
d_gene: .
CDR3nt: TGTGCCATCAGTGAGTCATTTGAGGGAAATGGCTACACCTTC
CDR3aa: CAISESFEGNGYTF

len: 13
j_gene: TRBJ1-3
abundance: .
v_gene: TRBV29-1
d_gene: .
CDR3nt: TGCAGCGGACAACAGGGCACTGGAAACACCATATATTTT
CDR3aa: CSGQQGTGNTIYF

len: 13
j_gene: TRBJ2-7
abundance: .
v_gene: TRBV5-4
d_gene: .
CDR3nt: TGTGCCAGCAGCCGGGAGACATCCTACGAGCAGTACTTC
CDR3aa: CASSRETSYEQYF

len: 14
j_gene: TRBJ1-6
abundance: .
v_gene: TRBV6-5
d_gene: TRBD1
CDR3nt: TGTGCCAGCAAACAGACAGGGCGGCCTTCACCCCTCCACTTT
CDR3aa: CASKQTGRPSPLHF

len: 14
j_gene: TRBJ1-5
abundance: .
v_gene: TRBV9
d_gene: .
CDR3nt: TGTGCCAGCAGCGTAGGGACAGCGAATCAGCCCCAGCATTTT
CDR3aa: CASSVGTANQPQHF

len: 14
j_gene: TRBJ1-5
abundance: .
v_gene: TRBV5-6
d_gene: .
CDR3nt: TGTGCCAGCAGCTTATGGGCAGGGTATCAGCCCCAGCATTTT
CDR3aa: CASSLWAGYQPQHF

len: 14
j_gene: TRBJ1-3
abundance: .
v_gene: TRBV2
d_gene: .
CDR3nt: TGTGCCAGCAGTGATCAAGGACAGAGAAACACCATATATTTT
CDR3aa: CASSDQGQRNTIYF

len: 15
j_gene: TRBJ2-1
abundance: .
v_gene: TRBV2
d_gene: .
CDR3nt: TGTGCCAGCAGACAGGGGGGGGGTTCCTACAATGAGCAGTTCTTC
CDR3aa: CASRQGGGSYNEQFF

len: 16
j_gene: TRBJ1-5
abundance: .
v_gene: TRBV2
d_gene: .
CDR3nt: TGTGCCAGCAGTGAAGCGCTAGCGATTCGCAATCAGCCCCAGCATTTT
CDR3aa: CASSEALAIRNQPQHF

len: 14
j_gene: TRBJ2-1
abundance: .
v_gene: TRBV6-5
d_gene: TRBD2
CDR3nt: TGTGCCAGCAGTAGGACTAGCGGCCCGAATGAGCAGTTCTTC
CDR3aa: CASSRTSGPNEQFF

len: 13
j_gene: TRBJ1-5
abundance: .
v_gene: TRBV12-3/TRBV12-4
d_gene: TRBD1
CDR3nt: TGTGCCAGCAGTTTGACAGGGAATCAGCCCCAGCATTTT
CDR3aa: CASSLTGNQPQHF

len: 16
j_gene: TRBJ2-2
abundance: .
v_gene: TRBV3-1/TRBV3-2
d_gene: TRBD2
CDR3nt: TGTGCCAGCAGCCAATATAGCGGGAGGAACACCGGGGAGCTGTTTTTT
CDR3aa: CASSQYSGRNTGELFF

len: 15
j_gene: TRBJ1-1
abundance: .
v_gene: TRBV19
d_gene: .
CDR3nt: TGTGCCAGTAATAAGGAAATAGGCGCGGACACTGAAGCTTTCTTT
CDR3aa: CASNKEIGADTEAFF

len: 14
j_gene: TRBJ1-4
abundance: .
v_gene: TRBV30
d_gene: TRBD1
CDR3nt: TGTGCCTGGAGTATACAGGGGGCTTATGAAAAACTGTTTTTT
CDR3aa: CAWSIQGAYEKLFF

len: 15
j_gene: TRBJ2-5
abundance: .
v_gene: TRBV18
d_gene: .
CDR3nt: TGTGCCAGCTCGGCCGGAACGGAGGACCAAGAGACCCAGTACTTC
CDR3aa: CASSAGTEDQETQYF

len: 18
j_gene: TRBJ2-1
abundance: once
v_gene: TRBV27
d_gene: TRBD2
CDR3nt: TGTGCCAGCAGTTTTTCCGGGACTAGCGGGGTAACCTACAATGAGCAGTTCTTC
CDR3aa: CASSFSGTSGVTYNEQFF

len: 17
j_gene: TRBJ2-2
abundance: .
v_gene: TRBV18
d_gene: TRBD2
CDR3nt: TGTGCCAGCTCACGAATAATAGCGGGAGAGAACACCGGGGAGCTGTTTTTT
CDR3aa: CASSRIIAGENTGELFF

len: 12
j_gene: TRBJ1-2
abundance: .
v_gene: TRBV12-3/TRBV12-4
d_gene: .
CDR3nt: TGTGCCAGCAGATCGCGGGGAAATGGCTACACCTTC
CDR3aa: CASRSRGNGYTF

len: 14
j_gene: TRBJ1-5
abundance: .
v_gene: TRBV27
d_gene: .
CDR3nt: TGTGCCAGCAGCCGCGGACAGCTCAATCAGCCCCAGCATTTT
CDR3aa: CASSRGQLNQPQHF

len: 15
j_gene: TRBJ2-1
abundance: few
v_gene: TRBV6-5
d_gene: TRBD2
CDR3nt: TGTGCCAGCAGTTATGGACTAGCGGGGCCCAATGAGCAGTTCTTC
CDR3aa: CASSYGLAGPNEQFF

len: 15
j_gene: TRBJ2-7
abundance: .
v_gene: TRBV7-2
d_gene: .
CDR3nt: TGTGCCAGCAGCTTAAATTCAGGAGGCGGCTACGAGCAGTACTTC
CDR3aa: CASSLNSGGGYEQYF

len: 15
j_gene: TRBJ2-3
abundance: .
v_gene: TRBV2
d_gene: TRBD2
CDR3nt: TGTGCCAGCCCCCAGCGGGGGGCCCTCCCCGATACGCAGTATTTT
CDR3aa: CASPQRGALPDTQYF

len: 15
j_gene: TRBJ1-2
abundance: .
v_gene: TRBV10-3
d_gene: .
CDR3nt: TGTGCCATCAGTGAATCTTCTGGACAGCTCTATGGCTACACCTTC
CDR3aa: CAISESSGQLYGYTF

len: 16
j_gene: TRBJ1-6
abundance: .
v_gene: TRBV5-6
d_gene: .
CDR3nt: TGTGCCAGCAGCTCCGCTACGGGAACAAGAGGAACACCCCTCCACTTT
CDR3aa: CASSSATGTRGTPLHF

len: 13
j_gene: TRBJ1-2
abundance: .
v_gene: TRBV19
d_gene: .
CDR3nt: TGTGCCAGTAGTATCGACAGAAACTATGGCTACACCTTC
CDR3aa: CASSIDRNYGYTF

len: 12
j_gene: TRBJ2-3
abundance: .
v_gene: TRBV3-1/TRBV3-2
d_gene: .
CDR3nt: TGTGCCAGCAGCCAAGGGGAGGATACGCAGTATTTT
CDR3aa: CASSQGEDTQYF

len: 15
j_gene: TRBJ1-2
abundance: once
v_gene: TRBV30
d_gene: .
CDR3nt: TGTGCCTGGAGAGCTCCCTGGGACTTCCTGGCGGGAAACACCTTC
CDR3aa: CAWRAPWDFLAGNTF

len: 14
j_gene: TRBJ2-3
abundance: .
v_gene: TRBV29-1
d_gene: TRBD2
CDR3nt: TGCAGCGTTCGACTAGCCGGGTACACAGATACGCAGTATTTT
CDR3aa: CSVRLAGYTDTQYF

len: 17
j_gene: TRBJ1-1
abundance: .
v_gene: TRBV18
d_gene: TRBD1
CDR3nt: TGTGCCAGCTCACCACGGGACAGGGGGGGTCTGAACACTGAAGCTTTCTTT
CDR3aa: CASSPRDRGGLNTEAFF

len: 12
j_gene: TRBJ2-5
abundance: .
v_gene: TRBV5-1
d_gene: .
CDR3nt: TGCGCCAGCAGCTCCAATGCGGAGACCCAGTACTTC
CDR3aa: CASSSNAETQYF

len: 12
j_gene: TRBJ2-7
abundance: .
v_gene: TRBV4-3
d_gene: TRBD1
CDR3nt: TGCGCCAGCAGCCAGACAGGGAACGAGCAGTACTTC
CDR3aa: CASSQTGNEQYF

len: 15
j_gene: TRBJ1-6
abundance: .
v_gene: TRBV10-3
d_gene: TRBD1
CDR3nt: TGTGCCATCAGCCCGGGACAGGGGGGCAATTCACCCCTCCACTTT
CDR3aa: CAISPGQGGNSPLHF

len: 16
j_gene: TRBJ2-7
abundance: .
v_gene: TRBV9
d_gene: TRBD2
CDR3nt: TGTGCCAGCAGCGTCGGTCTAGCGGGGGCCCTCTACGAGCAGTACTTC
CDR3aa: CASSVGLAGALYEQYF

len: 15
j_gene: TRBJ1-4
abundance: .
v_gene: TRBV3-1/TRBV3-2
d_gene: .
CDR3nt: TGTGCCAGCAGCCAAAGATGGGGGCCTGCGGAAAAACTGTTTTTT
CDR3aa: CASSQRWGPAEKLFF

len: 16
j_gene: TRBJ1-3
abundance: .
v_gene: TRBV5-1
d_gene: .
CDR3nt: TGCGCCAGCAGCTTCAATCCCCACAACTCTGGAAACACCATATATTTT
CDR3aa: CASSFNPHNSGNTIYF

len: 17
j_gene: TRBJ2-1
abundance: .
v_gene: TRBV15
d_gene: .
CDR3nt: TGTGCCACCAGCAGGGGGGGGGCTGGTCCCTCGAACAATGAGCAGTTCTTC
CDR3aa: CATSRGGAGPSNNEQFF

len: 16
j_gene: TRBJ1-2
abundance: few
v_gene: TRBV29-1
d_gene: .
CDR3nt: TGCAGCGTTGAAAGGTCTACCACTCGGGGGAGGGATGGCTACACCTTC
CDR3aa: CSVERSTTRGRDGYTF

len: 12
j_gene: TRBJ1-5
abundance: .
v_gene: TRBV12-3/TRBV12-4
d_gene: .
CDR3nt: TGTGCCAGCAGTTTAGATCCGCACAGGCAGCATTTT
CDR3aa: CASSLDPHRQHF

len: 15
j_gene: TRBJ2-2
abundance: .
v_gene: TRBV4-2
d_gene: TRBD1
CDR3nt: TGTGCCAGCAGCCAAGAACAGGGGGCCACCGGGGAGCTGTTTTTT
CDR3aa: CASSQEQGATGELFF

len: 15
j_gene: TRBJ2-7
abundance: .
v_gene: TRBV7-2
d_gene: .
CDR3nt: TGTGCCAGCAGCTTACCACAGGACACTCGCTACGAGCAGTACTTC
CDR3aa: CASSLPQDTRYEQYF